This T cell receptor (beta chain) is from a study of Ad26.COV2.S vaccination and SARS-CoV-2 variants. The study's findings and limits: Vaccinated individuals (as opposed to placebo recipients) had higher spike-specific TCR breadth. Responses of T cells in total may have been underestimated by the TCR breadth and depth analyses.

Details on this clone: No antigen is known for it.

Germline CDR1 reads SEHNR; CDR2 reads FQNEAQ (reference sequence). The germline V and J ends were trimmed by 1 base and 4 bases, with 8 bases remaining between them. The length of the CDR3 is 14 residues. Measured with immunoSEQ multiplex PCR; TCRdb has only the in-frame clones, and not every one. The table records around 340,000 clones, roughly 89% of them present only once. As to treatment: around 19 received Ad26.COV2.S at low or high dose, single or two shots; 5 received placebo; per-sample allocation not given. On day 63 after the first injection, vaccine and placebo recipients gave samples. The TCR originated in a person between 18 and 65 years old who received the Ad26.COV2.S COVID-19 vaccine or a placebo. The specimen was peripheral blood, collected in a trial of Ad26.COV2.S vaccine versus placebo. The V gene is TRBV7-9, the J gene TRBJ1-3; D may be TRBD1 (5 bases). CDR3 coding DNA: TGTGCCAGCAGCTTAGGAGGGGACGGAAACACCATATATTTT. Residues: CASSLGGDGNTIYF.